This TCR beta chain derives from a study of shared clonotypes between healthy human individuals. Study background: Donors had three CD4 naive, three CD4 memory, two CD8 naive and one CD8 memory plate apiece.

Germline assignment: CDR1 SGHDN and CDR2 FVKESK. Trimming pared 4 bases from V and 4 bases from J, leaving 8 bases between. The CDR3 length is 13 residues. Running of the assay took place at deep level. Genomic DNA of each subset was evenly split across several immunoSEQ plates. Data came from immunoSEQ multiplex PCR; TCRdb stores just in-frame clones and leaves some out. The data hold 2.3 million or so clones, with approximately 95% observed a single time. This TCR was recovered from a man aged 18 to 30 in good health. Some clones in this sample may be carry-over from other donors' samples. Material for sequencing was naive CD4+ T cells from PBMCs. As for subset: CD45RA+ positively selected. V gene TRBV14 combines with J gene TRBJ1-5, with D maybe TRBD1 (6 bases). DNA of the CDR3: TGTGCCAGCAGCCGCAGGGGAAATCAGCCCCAGCATTTT. This encodes CASSRRGNQPQHF. The entire variable domain, with the rest obtained from reference TRBV14 and TRBJ1-5, is as follows: EAGVTQFPSHSVIEKGQTVTLRCDPISGHDNLYWYRRVMGKEIKFLLHFVKESKQDESGMPNNRFLAERTGGTYSTLKVQPAELEDSGVYFCASSRRGNQPQHFGDGTRLSIL.